This T cell receptor (beta chain) was identified in a study of blood T cell repertoires in COVID-19. The data were produced by immunoSEQ multiplex PCR, yet TCRdb's version contains in-frame clones alone and is incomplete. The sample includes about 80,000 clones, around 82% of them seen just once. Germline V gives CDR1 SQVTM, CDR2 ANQGSEA. V lost 5 bases and J lost 8, with 27 bases in between. This CDR3 comprises 16 residues. The sequenced sample consisted of peripheral blood. The receptor's source is a human donor in a cohort sampled during active COVID-19. The genes are TRBV29-1 and TRBJ1-2; tentative D call: TRBD1 (5 bases). The CDR3 DNA follows: TGCAGCGTTTTGGGGCCGGGACTAAATTTGGGAGAAGGCTACACCTTC. Its translation: CSVLGPGLNLGEGYTF.